The rows below give T cell receptor beta chains drawn from one sample of a study of blood T cell repertoires in COVID-19. TCRdb keeps only in-frame clones here, not all; method: immunoSEQ multiplex PCR. The sample shows some 100,000 clones, around four fifths of them seen only once. Source material: peripheral blood. These receptors were obtained from a man in his 70s with active or convalescent COVID-19. Each CDR3 is given with its conserved first and last residue. A D gene is named only where the DNA matches it firmly. Clone size is not always given. Where it is, it says once, few, many or a class for expanded clones.

TRBJ2-7	NA	NA	TRBV7-9	TGTGCCAGCAGCTCAGGGGGGAACGAGCAGTACTTC	CASSSGGNEQYF
TRBJ1-1	NA	NA	TRBV4-1	TGCGCCAGCAGCCAAGGTCCAGGGAGGGAGACTGAAGCTTTCTTT	CASSQGPGRETEAFF
TRBJ2-7	NA	NA	TRBV2	TGTGCCAGCAGAGAACAGGGATGGGAGCAGTACTTC	CASREQGWEQYF
TRBJ2-7	TRBD1	NA	TRBV27	TGTGCCAGCACTAAATTTGGACAGGGCTACGAGCAGTACTTC	CASTKFGQGYEQYF
TRBJ1-3	NA	NA	TRBV5-1	TGCGCCAGCAGCTTGGGGGCCACTGGGTTCTCTGGAAACACCATATATTTT	CASSLGATGFSGNTIYF
TRBJ1-3	NA	NA	TRBV11-2	TGTGCCAGCAGCTTAGGGTTGGGCAGGGGAATATCTGGAAACACCATATATTTT	CASSLGLGRGISGNTIYF
TRBJ1-1	NA	few	TRBV12-3/TRBV12-4	TGTGCCAGCACTCGGGATCCCGACTTAGAAGCTTTCTTT	CASTRDPDLEAFF
TRBJ1-1	NA	NA	TRBV28	TGTGCCAGCAGTTGGGGGGTTATGAACACTGAAGCTTTCTTT	CASSWGVMNTEAFF
TRBJ2-7	NA	few	TRBV7-8	TGTGCCAGCAGCTTGGGCAGAACCTACGAGCAGTACTTC	CASSLGRTYEQYF
TRBJ2-6	NA	NA	TRBV11-3	TGTGCCAGCAGCTCGTCGGAGGCCTACTCTGGGGCCAACGTCCTGACTTTC	CASSSSEAYSGANVLTF
TRBJ2-3	NA	NA	TRBV6-2/TRBV6-3	TGTGCCAGCAGTTCCCAAGCGGAGCTTATTCTCACAGATACGCAGTATTTT	CASSSQAELILTDTQYF
TRBJ2-3	TRBD1	NA	TRBV24-1	TGTGCCACCAGTGACCAAGTGACAGGGGTCACAGATACGCAGTATTTT	CATSDQVTGVTDTQYF
TRBJ2-7	TRBD2	NA	TRBV5-5	TGTGCCAGCAGCTTGGAGCCTAGCGGGAGGTTCGAGCAGTACTTC	CASSLEPSGRFEQYF
TRBJ1-5	NA	NA	TRBV19	TGTGCCAGTAGCGCTCCGGCCCGCGGCAGCAATCAGCCCCAGCATTTT	CASSAPARGSNQPQHF
TRBJ1-1	NA	NA	TRBV24-1	TGTGCCACTCAATTAGACACTGAAGCTTTCTTT	CATQLDTEAFF
TRBJ1-5	TRBD1	NA	TRBV28	TGTGCCAGCTACGAAGGGGACAGGGATTCGTGGCAGCCCCAGCATTTT	CASYEGDRDSWQPQHF
TRBJ2-7	NA	NA	TRBV24-1	TGTGCCACCAGTGGCCGAACAGGGTTGGACGAGCAGTACTTC	CATSGRTGLDEQYF
TRBJ1-4	TRBD1	NA	TRBV18	TGTGCCAGCTCACCTAGACAGGGGGCGCAGGAAAAACTGTTTTTT	CASSPRQGAQEKLFF
TRBJ1-3	NA	few	TRBV13	TGTGCCAGCAGCTTAGGGGCACAGGGAGCCGCTGGAAACACCATATATTTT	CASSLGAQGAAGNTIYF